These 20 T cell receptor beta chains were sequenced from one sample in a study of technical replicates of blood from several donors. Sequencing used immunoSEQ multiplex PCR; TCRdb keeps in-frame clones, though not all of them. The data hold about 61,000 clones, with 95% to 98% observed a single time. The sample comprised T cells isolated from PBMCs. All receptors come from a human donor in good health.

The chain links TRBV6-1 to TRBJ1-4; tentatively, D is TRBD1 (6 bases). V lost 6 bases, J lost 5 bases, and 7 bases lay in between. This CDR3 spans 12 amino acids. Per the germline V gene, CDR1 is MNHNS and CDR2 is SASEGT. The DNA for the CDR3 is TGTGCCAGCAGGGACAGAAATGAAAAACTGTTTTTT. It yields the protein CASRDRNEKLFF.

V is TRBV4-2 and J is TRBJ2-5; 9 bases match TRBD2. J was trimmed by 2 bases and V by 1 base; bases with no gene match: 5. Germline V gene sequence: CDR1 LGHNA, CDR2 YNFKEQ. CDR3 length: 16 amino acids. The CDR3 DNA is TGTGCCAGCAGCCAAGTCAGCGGGGGGACACAAGAGACCCAGTACTTC. Encoded protein: CASSQVSGGTQETQYF.

V usage is TRBV6-1 and J usage is TRBJ1-2; 11 bases align to TRBD1. J lost 4 bases, V lost 4 bases, and 11 bases had no gene match. Per the germline V gene, CDR1 is MNHNS and CDR2 is SASEGT. The CDR3 has 17 amino acids. The CDR3 DNA is TGTGCCAGCAGTGGGGGGGGACAGGGGGTGCGAAGCTATGGCTACACCTTC. It specifies CASSGGGQGVRSYGYTF.

This clone appeared once. This rearrangement joins TRBV4-1 to TRBJ1-1, with 9 nucleotides matching TRBD1. Per germline, CDR1 MGHRA and CDR2 YSYEKL. The J segment lost 12 bases and the V segment lost 3 bases, leaving 11 bases of the junction unmatched. This CDR3 is built from 14 residues. CDR3 nucleotide sequence: TGCGCCAGCAGCCAGCCTACCGGGACAGGGTTATCTTTCTTT. It is translated as CASSQPTGTGLSFF.

The chain's CDR3 is CASSAWGGNYGYTF. The CDR3 coding sequence is TGTGCCAGCAGTGCTTGGGGGGGAAACTATGGCTACACCTTC. V is TRBV25-1 and J is TRBJ1-2; TRBD1 might be the D (5 bases). In germline, CDR1 is MGHDK, CDR2 SYGVNS. The CDR3 is 14 residues long. V lost 4 bases and J 2 bases, leaving 11 bases between the germline ends.

The V and J genes are TRBV9 and TRBJ2-3; 8 nucleotides agree with TRBD1. Germline loops: CDR1 SGDLS, CDR2 YYNGEE. The CDR3 consists of 14 residues. J lost 4 bases, V lost 1 base, and 2 bases had no gene match. CDR3 sequence (DNA): TGTGCCAGCAGCGTACAGGGGGCCCCAGATACGCAGTATTTT. Its protein is CASSVQGAPDTQYF. Drawing the rest from reference TRBV9 and TRBJ2-3, the complete variable domain is DSGVTQTPKHLITATGQRVTLRCSPRSGDLSVYWYQQSLDQGLQFLIQYYNGEERAKGNILERFSAQQFPDLHSELNLSSLELGDSALYFCASSVQGAPDTQYFGPGTRLTVL.

The J gene is TRBJ2-2, the V gene TRBV2; D unresolved. V was trimmed by 7 bases and J by 5 bases, leaving 14 bases between them. CDR1 is SNHLY and CDR2 is FYNNEI in the germline V gene. The length of the CDR3 is 14 residues. For the CDR3, the DNA is TGTGCCAGCACTGGGCGCGTCCTTACCGGGGAGCTGTTTTTT. It yields the protein CASTGRVLTGELFF.

The table lists this clone with a count of one. CDR3 loop: CASSPREPRVYNEQFF. CDR3 coding DNA: TGTGCCAGCAGTCCCCGGGAGCCTAGGGTCTACAATGAGCAGTTCTTC. The V call is TRBV27, the J call TRBJ2-1, with a tentative D call TRBD2 (6 bases). The CDR3 runs 16 residues. Trimming shortened V by 5 bases and J by 3 bases, and 17 bases separated the two germline ends. Germline lookup yields CDR1 MNHEY and CDR2 SMNVEV (reference sequence).

The chain employs TRBV11-2 and TRBJ2-7; 7 bases agree with TRBD2. There are 16 residues in the CDR3. V trimming: 5 bases; J trimming: 0 bases; junction bases outside the gene matches: 10. Germline V gives CDR1 SGHAT, CDR2 FQNNGV. The CDR3 DNA sequence: TGTGCCAGCAGCCGCTTTGGCGGGAGTAGCTCCTACGAGCAGTACTTC. Translation gives CASSRFGGSSSYEQYF.

The rearrangement links TRBV6-1 to TRBJ1-5, with 7 bases identical to TRBD1. The CDR3 length is 15 residues. Looked up from germline, CDR1 is MNHNS and CDR2 is SASEGT. V lost 6 bases, J lost 5 bases, and 10 bases stayed unmatched. CDR3 DNA: TGTGCCAGCAGGGGCCGACAGGGACAGCATCAGCCCCAGCATTTT. Protein sequence: CASRGRQGQHQPQHF.

The chain recombines TRBV5-1 with TRBJ2-7, with TRBD1 matching over 7 bases. The CDR3 spans 14 residues. With 0 bases clipped from V and 6 bases from J, the junction kept 6 bases outside the gene matches. Germline CDR1 SGHRS, CDR2 YFSETQ. CDR3 nucleotides: TGCGCCAGCAGCTTGGAAGGACAGGTTTCCGAGCAGTACTTC. This gives the protein CASSLEGQVSEQYF.

This chain links TRBV10-1 with TRBJ2-1; 11 positions agree with TRBD1. The CDR3 is made up of 18 amino acids. Per germline, CDR1 WNHNN and CDR2 SYGVQD (reference sequence). J lost 7 bases, V lost 1 base, and 12 bases had no gene match. The CDR3 DNA reads TGCGCCAGCAGTGAGTTCCTTAAACCGGGACAGGGGGAGAATGAGCAGTTCTTC. Translated, it gives CASSEFLKPGQGENEQFF.

The chain couples TRBV29-1 to TRBJ2-5; TRBD2 aligns across 7 bases. The CDR3 totals 13 residues. The V and J ends lost 5 bases and 2 bases, in that order; junction bases with no gene match: 5. The germline V gene has CDR1 SQVTM and CDR2 ANQGSEA. In DNA, the CDR3 is TGCAGCGTTCGAGAGGGAGGGCAAGAGACCCAGTACTTC. It is translated as CSVREGGQETQYF.

V and J are TRBV28 and TRBJ2-7; 7 bases agree with TRBD1. After removal of 6 bases from V and 0 bases from J, the junction contained 5 bases not matched to a gene. This CDR3 has 14 amino acids. CDR1 is MDHEN and CDR2 is SYDVKM in the germline V gene. The CDR3 region is CASRTQGPSYEQYF. The CDR3 bases are TGTGCCAGCAGGACACAGGGGCCCTCCTACGAGCAGTACTTC. The full variable domain, completed using reference TRBV28 and TRBJ2-7, is DVKVTQSSRYLVKRTGEKVFLECVQDMDHENMFWYRQDPGLGLRLIYFSYDVKMKEKGDIPEGYSVSREKKERFSLILESASTNQTSMYLCASRTQGPSYEQYFGPGTRLTVT.

The J gene is TRBJ2-2, the V gene TRBV11-3; D not resolved. The CDR3 spans 16 residues. Germline V gives CDR1 SGHNT, CDR2 YENEEA. The V end lost 5 bases, the J end lost 3 bases, and 16 bases lay between the germline ends. CDR3 amino acids: CASSPRATVYTGELFF. In nucleotides, the CDR3 is TGTGCCAGCAGCCCTCGTGCCACAGTCTACACCGGGGAGCTGTTTTTT.

About this clone itself: The DNA is left out, because the CDR3 cannot be placed on it with certainty; the CDR3 is given as TCRdb lists it. This chain joins TRBV5-1 and TRBJ2-3; the table names TRBD1, a call not compared with the DNA. Germline CDR1 reads SGHRS; CDR2 reads YFSETQ. The CDR3 length equals 15 residues, ends included. The CDR3 spells CASSFGPGGEDTQYF.

This rearrangement joins TRBV28 to TRBJ2-1, with 8 bases that match TRBD2. Unmatched junction bases numbered 5, after V lost 5 bases and J lost 8 bases. Germline V gene data show CDR1 as MDHEN and CDR2 as SYDVKM. This CDR3 is built from 13 residues. The DNA for the CDR3 is TGTGCCAGCAGTCCGCGGGGGGCCTATGAGCAGTTCTTC. It specifies CASSPRGAYEQFF.

The chain has TRBV9 and TRBJ1-3, with D perhaps TRBD1 (5 bases). CDR1 and CDR2 from the germline V gene are SGDLS and YYNGEE. V shed 4 bases and J shed 3 bases, with 20 bases lying between them. The CDR3 extends over 17 amino acids. CDR3 in DNA: TGTGCCAGCAGCCCCCGTTCCTATTTAGGGGTTGGAAACACCATATATTTT. This sequence encodes CASSPRSYLGVGNTIYF.

This clone was seen only once. The chain combines TRBV6-4 with TRBJ1-1; weak D call: TRBD1 (6 bases). V lost 4 bases and J 2 bases, leaving 8 bases between the germline ends. The CDR3 has 13 amino acids. CDR1 is MRHNA and CDR2 is SNTAGT in the germline V gene. CDR3 amino acids: CASSVDSNTEAFF. DNA for the CDR3: TGTGCCAGCAGTGTGGACAGCAACACTGAAGCTTTCTTT.

On this clone: At one of its ends the junction is not consistent with the germline gene, which may arise from a read error. The V and J genes are TRBV19 and TRBJ1-1; D remains ambiguous. CDR3 size: 14 residues. The germline V gene encodes CDR1 LNHDA and CDR2 SQIVND (reference sequence). The CDR3 is CASTNSRTLVRTNF. In nucleotides, the CDR3 is TGTGCCAGTACCAACTCCCGAACCCTCGTTCGTACGAACTTT.